Below, 28 T cell receptor beta chains from the same sample are listed, as sequenced in a study of tissue T cells after allogeneic stem cell transplantation. Produced via immunoSEQ multiplex PCR; TCRdb's table is partial and in-frame only. The table lists under 30,000 clones, about 73% of them singletons. The source material was tissue from the ileum, sampled at autopsy. Receptor source: a female donor over 55 with lung cancer.

V is TRBV15 and J is TRBJ2-1; TRBD2 aligns across 9 bases. CDR1 and CDR2 from the germline V gene are LNHNV and YYDKDF (reference sequence). The trim removed 0 bases at V and 4 bases at J, leaving 10 bases unmatched. This CDR3 comprises 18 residues. In nucleotides, the CDR3 is TGTGCCACCAGCAGAGATCCGGTAGCGGGAGTGGCTTACAATGAGCAGTTCTTC. It codes for CATSRDPVAGVAYNEQFF.

The gene calls are TRBV11-2 and TRBJ2-1, with 10 bases aligning to TRBD2. Germline-derived CDR1 and CDR2 are SGHAT and FQNNGV. Trimming cost V 0 bases and J 7 bases; bases outside gene matches: 6. There are 16 residues in the CDR3. The CDR3 loop reads CASSLDGSGGINEQFF. The CDR3 DNA reads TGTGCCAGCAGCTTAGACGGTAGCGGGGGGATAAATGAGCAGTTCTTC.

This clone occurred a few times. The chain uses TRBV18 and TRBJ1-1; D is possibly TRBD1 (5 bases). The germline V gene encodes CDR1 KGHSH and CDR2 LQKENI. V was pared by 6 bases and J by 1 base, with 6 bases between. CDR3 length: 12 residues. The CDR3 loop is CASSRGNTEAFF. The CDR3 DNA follows: TGTGCCAGCTCGAGGGGGAACACTGAAGCTTTCTTT.

V gene TRBV9 combines with J gene TRBJ1-4; a weak D match, TRBD1 (5 bases). The CDR3 totals 15 residues. From germline, CDR1 is SGDLS and CDR2 YYNGEE. V shed 4 bases and J shed 5 bases, with 15 bases lying between them. The CDR3 loop is CASSTRPGQNEKLFF. The CDR3 nucleotides read TGTGCCAGCAGCACCCGCCCAGGGCAGAATGAAAAACTGTTTTTT.

Only a few counts were recorded for this clone. V usage is TRBV6-5 and J usage is TRBJ2-2, with 7 bases that match TRBD1. After removal of 6 bases from V and 0 bases from J, the junction contained 4 bases not matched to a gene. The CDR3 is 15 residues long. Germline V gene lookup returns CDR1 MNHEY and CDR2 SVGAGI. As DNA, the CDR3 is TGTGCCAGCAGCATGGGACAGCCGAACACCGGGGAGCTGTTTTTT. This translates into CASSMGQPNTGELFF.

The CDR3 spells CASSVGGEPQETQYF. CDR3 coding DNA: TGTGCCAGCAGCGTAGGCGGGGAGCCCCAAGAGACCCAGTACTTC. The chain couples TRBV9 to TRBJ2-5; D is perhaps TRBD2 (6 bases). Trimming removed 0 bases from V and 1 base from J, with 10 bases in between. Germline values: CDR1 SGDLS, CDR2 YYNGEE. The CDR3 spans 15 residues.

This clone was counted a single time. This chain uses TRBV19 with TRBJ2-1; no clear D gene. The V end lost 2 bases, the J end lost 6 bases, and 11 bases lay between the germline ends. Germline-derived CDR1 and CDR2 are LNHDA and SQIVND (reference sequence). The CDR3 loop spans 14 amino acids. The CDR3 sequence: CASSISAEGNEQFF. CDR3 DNA: TGTGCCAGTAGTATATCCGCGGAAGGCAATGAGCAGTTCTTC.

J is TRBJ2-1 and V is TRBV3-1 (or the pseudogene TRBV3-2), with 9 bases identical to TRBD2. Looked up from germline, CDR1 is LGHDT and CDR2 is YNNKEL (reference sequence). The J segment lost 8 bases and the V segment lost 2 bases, leaving 4 bases of the junction unmatched. The length of the CDR3 is 14 residues. Here the CDR3 DNA reads TGTGCCAGCAGCCAAACACGGACTAGCGATGAGCAGTTCTTC. Its protein is CASSQTRTSDEQFF.

This clone was seen more than once but under ten times. The chain joins TRBV7-6 to TRBJ1-3; a weak D match, TRBD1 (6 bases). The CDR3 is 15 amino acids. Germline lookup yields CDR1 SGHVS and CDR2 FNYEAQ. The V end was cut by 1 base, the J end by 4 bases, with 11 bases between. The CDR3 DNA reads TGTGCCAGCAGCTTAGGAGCAGGGACAGGAAACACCATATATTTT. Residues: CASSLGAGTGNTIYF.

The genes are TRBV7-2 and TRBJ2-7, with 15 positions matching TRBD2. The CDR3 totals 17 residues. CDR1 SGHTA and CDR2 FQGNSA come from the germline V gene. The junction had 6 bases not matched to a gene; V was cut back by 1 base and J by 5 bases. For the CDR3, the DNA is TGTGCCAGCAGCTTAGGTGGGACTAGCGGGAGGAGACACGAGCAGTACTTC. Protein sequence: CASSLGGTSGRRHEQYF.

This chain uses TRBV5-4 with TRBJ2-5; D gene unclear. CDR1 and CDR2 from the germline V gene are SGHNT and YYREEE (reference sequence). Trimming took off 4 bases at V and 2 bases at J, with 12 bases between the two ends. The CDR3 runs to 14 residues. In DNA, the CDR3 is TGTGCCAGCAGCCCGGAAGGCGATCAAGAGACCCAGTACTTC. This gives the protein CASSPEGDQETQYF.

This chain joins TRBV7-9 and TRBJ2-3; no clear D. Between the trimmed V and J ends, which lost 5 bases and 2 bases, there was a span of 17 bases. Germline-derived CDR1 and CDR2 are SEHNR and FQNEAQ (reference sequence). This CDR3 is built from 16 residues. CDR3 protein: CASSPAASLPTDTQYF. The CDR3 DNA reads TGTGCCAGCAGCCCCGCCGCAAGCCTCCCCACAGATACGCAGTATTTT. Full variable domain (outside the CDR3, taken from reference TRBV7-9 and TRBJ2-3): DTGVSQNPRHKITKRGQNVTFRCDPISEHNRLYWYRQTLGQGPEFLTYFQNEAQLEKSRLLSDRFSAERPKGSFSTLEIQRTEQGDSAMYLCASSPAASLPTDTQYFGPGTRLTVL.

This chain joins TRBV7-3 and TRBJ2-2; D is possibly TRBD2 (5 bases). The V and J ends lost 5 bases and 6 bases respectively, with 10 bases between them. The CDR3 totals 13 residues. CDR1 SGHTA and CDR2 FQGTGA come from the germline V gene. In nucleotides, the CDR3 is TGTGCCAGCAGCCCAGGCGGGCCCGGGGAGCTGTTTTTT. As protein: CASSPGGPGELFF.

V usage is TRBV28 and J usage is TRBJ1-6, with TRBD1 identical over 7 bases. This CDR3 contains 14 residues. The ends lost 2 bases at V and 8 bases at J; junction bases unmatched: 3. From germline, CDR1 is MDHEN and CDR2 SYDVKM. The CDR3 reads CASSLRDSYSPLHF. The CDR3 bases are TGTGCCAGCAGTTTAAGGGACAGCTATTCACCCCTCCACTTT.

The V gene is TRBV5-1, the J gene TRBJ2-2; D is undetermined. Germline CDR1 reads SGHRS; CDR2 reads YFSETQ. This CDR3 region has 11 residues. V lost 2 bases and J 7 bases, leaving 3 bases between the germline ends. CDR3 amino acids: CASSFLGELFF. CDR3 DNA: TGCGCCAGCAGCTTTCTCGGGGAGCTGTTTTTT.

This rearrangement joins TRBV28 to TRBJ1-5; TRBD1 agrees at 8 bases. Germline loops: CDR1 MDHEN, CDR2 SYDVKM. The J segment lost 5 bases and the V segment lost 9 bases, leaving 9 bases of the junction unmatched. The CDR3 totals 14 residues. The CDR3 coding sequence is TGTGCCAGTGCCAAAGGACAGGGTTATCAGCCCCAGCATTTT. It encodes CASAKGQGYQPQHF.

The chain recombines TRBV6-5 with TRBJ2-7; D is unresolved. Germline V CDR1 and CDR2: MNHEY, SVGAGI. The CDR3 contains 15 residues. Trimming took off 0 bases at V and 3 bases at J, with 12 bases between the two ends. The CDR3 DNA reads as TGTGCCAGCAGTTACTCGATAGGGAACGGCTACGAGCAGTACTTC. Translation gives CASSYSIGNGYEQYF.

The gene calls are TRBV19 and TRBJ1-4; D unresolved. V lost 3 bases and J lost 6, with 20 bases in between. The length of the CDR3 is 17 residues. The germline CDR1 and CDR2 sequences are LNHDA and SQIVND (reference sequence). The CDR3 DNA sequence: TGTGCCAGTAGTATCGGCACGACTTCTACGGTATATGAAAAACTGTTTTTT. As protein: CASSIGTTSTVYEKLFF.

The chain is built from TRBV19 and TRBJ1-3; D perhaps matches TRBD1 (6 bases). Trimming left V 7 bases short and J 2 bases short, with 12 bases between. The V gene's germline CDR1 is LNHDA and CDR2 SQIVND (reference sequence). The CDR3 runs 14 residues. The DNA for the CDR3 is TGTGCCAGTATAAAATCAGGGGCTGGAAACACCATATATTTT. Residues: CASIKSGAGNTIYF.

The chain links TRBV11-3 to TRBJ2-1; the match to TRBD1 covers 8 bases. V was clipped by 4 bases and J by 7 bases; unmatched bases: 3. Germline V CDR1 and CDR2: SGHNT, YENEEA. The CDR3 extends over 13 amino acids. CDR3 amino acids: CASSSDRENEQFF. CDR3 nucleotides: TGTGCCAGCAGCTCGGACAGGGAGAATGAGCAGTTCTTC.

The rearrangement uses TRBV12-5 and TRBJ1-4; D gene unclear. V lost 1 base and J lost 11, with 14 bases in between. Germline V lookup: CDR1 LGHNT, CDR2 FRNRAP. There are 14 residues in the CDR3. As DNA, the CDR3 is TGTGCTAGTGGTTTGGGGGCGGGCGTTAGCAAACTGTTTTTT. The encoded protein is CASGLGAGVSKLFF.

This chain links TRBV6-5 with TRBJ1-4; 11 bases line up with TRBD1. The CDR3 runs to 16 residues. Germline V gene data show CDR1 as MNHEY and CDR2 as SVGAGI. Losses at the gene ends were 2 bases for V and 10 bases for J; bases not matched to a gene: 9. The CDR3 DNA is TGTGCCAGCAGTTACCACCACCCGGGACAGGGGGGAAAACTGTTTTTT. Residues: CASSYHHPGQGGKLFF.

The J gene is TRBJ1-4, the V gene TRBV7-9, with TRBD1 matching over 7 bases. V trimming: 5 bases; J trimming: 6 bases; junction bases outside the gene matches: 6. In germline, CDR1 is SEHNR, CDR2 FQNEAQ (reference sequence). The CDR3 consists of 14 residues. The CDR3 bases are TGTGCCAGCAGCCTCAGGGGGGCGGATGAAAAACTGTTTTTT. The encoded protein is CASSLRGADEKLFF.

V usage is TRBV30 and J usage is TRBJ1-1, with D maybe TRBD1 (6 bases). The germline V and J ends were trimmed by 4 bases and 7 bases, with 10 bases remaining between them. This CDR3 has 11 amino acids. Germline-derived CDR1 and CDR2 are GTSNPN and SVGIG (reference sequence). The CDR3 bases are TGTGCCTGGACTCGAGGGGGTGAAGCTTTCTTT. The encoded protein is CAWTRGGEAFF.

The CDR3 loop reads CASSVEGRYTGELFF. CDR3 sequence (DNA): TGTGCCAGCAGCGTAGAGGGACGATACACCGGGGAGCTGTTTTTT. The rearrangement links TRBV9 to TRBJ2-2; D may match TRBD1 or TRBD2 (5 bases each). The CDR3 consists of 15 residues. Germline CDR1 reads SGDLS; CDR2 reads YYNGEE. Trimming stripped 0 bases from V and 3 bases from J, with 9 bases between.

This chain joins TRBV19 and TRBJ1-1, with TRBD1 identical over 7 bases. The CDR3 runs to 16 residues. Per germline, CDR1 LNHDA and CDR2 SQIVND (reference sequence). With V trimmed by 1 base and J by 1 base, 6 bases remained unmatched. The chain's CDR3 is CASSIAARGRNTEAFF. CDR3 bases: TGTGCCAGTAGTATAGCTGCCAGGGGGAGGAACACTGAAGCTTTCTTT.

The chain couples TRBV9 to TRBJ1-1; D unclear. This CDR3 has 16 amino acids. Germline lookup yields CDR1 SGDLS and CDR2 YYNGEE. Trimming took off 3 bases at V and 3 bases at J, with 18 bases between the two ends. CDR3 protein: CASSAQREGGHTEAFF. CDR3 in DNA: TGTGCCAGCAGCGCCCAACGGGAGGGAGGTCACACTGAAGCTTTCTTT. The full variable domain, completed using reference TRBV9 and TRBJ1-1, is DSGVTQTPKHLITATGQRVTLRCSPRSGDLSVYWYQQSLDQGLQFLIQYYNGEERAKGNILERFSAQQFPDLHSELNLSSLELGDSALYFCASSAQREGGHTEAFFGQGTRLTVV.

The V call is TRBV19, the J call TRBJ1-6; perhaps TRBD1 as D (5 bases). Germline CDR1 is LNHDA and CDR2 is SQIVND (reference sequence). The CDR3 covers 16 residues. Trimming stripped 5 bases from V and 10 bases from J, with 21 bases between. Here the CDR3 DNA reads TGTGCCAGTAGTGTACAGCGAAAAGGACAACGGTCACCCCTCCACTTT. Translated: CASSVQRKGQRSPLHF.